This T cell receptor (beta chain) was sequenced during a study of cytomegalovirus exposure and HLA in healthy donors. The germline V gene has CDR1 SGHNT and CDR2 YYREEE (reference sequence). The J segment lost 4 bases and the V segment lost 0 bases, leaving 5 bases of the junction unmatched. The CDR3 length is 15 residues. The study's findings and limits: Three CMV-associated chains were confirmed in vitro to be specific for CMV antigens. Earlier findings revealed that most TCR beta V segments proved productive either about 87% or about 30% of the time. The authors listed around 150 TCR beta chains as cytomegalovirus-associated.

This clone showed up just once. The antigen remains unidentified. Amplification used 60 Vbeta primers and 13 Jbeta primers. Libraries were prepared by immunoSEQ multiplex PCR; TCRdb keeps only in-frame clonotypes and omits some of them. The sample has fewer than 75,000 clones, roughly 82% seen once; the top ten hold around 12%. The specimen was PBMCs. V gene TRBV5-4 combines with J gene TRBJ1-2; 8 positions match TRBD1. This sequence was found in a man between 65 and 79 years old in good health and CMV-seronegative. CDR3 coding DNA: TGTGCCAGCAGCTTGGAGGGACAGGAGATCTATGGCTACACCTTC. This translates into CASSLEGQEIYGYTF.